This TCR beta chain was identified during a study of T cell repertoires in cytomegalovirus infection. Study as a whole: Based on public TCR beta signatures, there were indications of CMV infection and of a matching HLA type. Study results and limitations: Public TCR beta family frequency separated CMV-and-HLA carriers, including in an independent cohort. The ex vivo response showed dominance by HLA-C-restricted CMV-specific TCR beta clonotypes.

To note about this clonotype: Its antigen is currently unknown.

TCRdb fed the reads into MiXCR, producing one record per CDR3 protein. The data show 700,000 to 950,000 distinct CDR3 sequences, with around a third seen just once and 9.5% to 15% held by the top ten. Germline CDR1 reads LGHNT; CDR2 reads FRNRAP. This CDR3 spans 13 amino acids. Trimming left V 0 bases short and J 4 bases short, with 6 bases between. The sample in question was cultured CD8+ T cells from PBMCs, obtained from culture after CMV antigen stimulation. This sequence joins TRBV12-5 and TRBJ1-2; D gene uncertain. This TCR came from a human donor in good health (CMV status not recorded). Some clones in this sample may be carry-over from other donors' samples. The CDR3 spells CASGLVASYGYTF. In DNA, the CDR3 is TGTGCTAGTGGTTTGGTGGCAAGCTATGGCTACACCTTC.